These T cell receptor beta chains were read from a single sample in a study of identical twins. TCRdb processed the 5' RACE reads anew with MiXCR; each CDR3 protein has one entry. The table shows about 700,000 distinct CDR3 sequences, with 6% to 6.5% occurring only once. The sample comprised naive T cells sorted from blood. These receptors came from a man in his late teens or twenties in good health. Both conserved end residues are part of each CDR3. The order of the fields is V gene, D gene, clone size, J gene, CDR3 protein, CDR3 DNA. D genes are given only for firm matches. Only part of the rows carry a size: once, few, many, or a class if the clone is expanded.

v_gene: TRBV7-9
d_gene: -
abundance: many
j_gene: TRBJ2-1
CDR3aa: CASSPGDYDNEQFF
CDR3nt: TGTGCCAGCAGCCCAGGAGACTACGACAATGAGCAGTTCTTC

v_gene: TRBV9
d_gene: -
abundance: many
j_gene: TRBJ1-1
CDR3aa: CASSVDGLGNTEAFF
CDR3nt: TGTGCCAGCAGCGTAGACGGCTTGGGGAACACTGAAGCTTTCTTT

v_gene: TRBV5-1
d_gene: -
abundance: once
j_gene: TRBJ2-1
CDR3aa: CASSWAGGRTGDEQFF
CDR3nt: TGCGCCAGCAGCTGGGCTGGGGGGAGGACGGGGGATGAGCAGTTCTTC

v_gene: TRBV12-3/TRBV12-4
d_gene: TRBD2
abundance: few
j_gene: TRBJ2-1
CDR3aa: CASRLGLAGVGEQFF
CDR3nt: TGTGCCAGCAGATTAGGGCTAGCGGGAGTTGGAGAGCAGTTCTTC

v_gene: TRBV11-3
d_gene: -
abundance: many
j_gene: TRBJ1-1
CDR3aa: CASSGTNTEAFF
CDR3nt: TGTGCCAGTAGTGGCACGAACACTGAAGCTTTCTTT

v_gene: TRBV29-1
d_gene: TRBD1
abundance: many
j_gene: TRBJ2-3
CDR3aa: CSVVLRDRGTDTQYF
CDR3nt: TGCAGCGTTGTTTTACGGGACAGGGGGACAGATACGCAGTATTTT

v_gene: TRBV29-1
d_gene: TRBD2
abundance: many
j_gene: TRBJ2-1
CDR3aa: CSVDFRLAGSNEQFF
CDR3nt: TGCAGCGTTGATTTTCGTCTAGCGGGCAGCAATGAGCAGTTCTTC

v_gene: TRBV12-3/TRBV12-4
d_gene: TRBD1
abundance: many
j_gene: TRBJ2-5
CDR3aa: CASSSGQGRETQYF
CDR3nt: TGTGCCAGCAGTTCGGGACAGGGAAGAGAGACCCAGTACTTC

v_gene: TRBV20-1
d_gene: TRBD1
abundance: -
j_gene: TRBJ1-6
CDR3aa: CSALGQGAHNNSPLHF
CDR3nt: TGCAGTGCGCTGGGACAGGGGGCGCACAATAATTCACCCCTCCACTTT

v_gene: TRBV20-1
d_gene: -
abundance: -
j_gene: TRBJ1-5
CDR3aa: CSARDYVRGGSQPQHF
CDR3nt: TGCAGTGCTAGAGATTATGTCAGGGGAGGAAGTCAGCCCCAGCATTTT

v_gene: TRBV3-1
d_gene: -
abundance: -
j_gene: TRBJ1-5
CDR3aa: CASSQGGFSNQPQHF
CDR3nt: TGTGCCAGCAGCCAAGGAGGTTTTAGCAATCAGCCCCAGCATTTT

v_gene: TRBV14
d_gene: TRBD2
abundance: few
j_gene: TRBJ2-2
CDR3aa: CASSHWGRGRSNTGELFF
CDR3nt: TGTGCCAGCAGCCACTGGGGTCGCGGGAGGTCGAACACCGGGGAGCTGTTTTTT

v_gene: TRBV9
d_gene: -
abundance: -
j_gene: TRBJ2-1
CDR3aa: CASSASGFSRYNEQFF
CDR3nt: TGTGCCAGCAGCGCCTCCGGGTTCAGCCGGTACAATGAGCAGTTCTTC

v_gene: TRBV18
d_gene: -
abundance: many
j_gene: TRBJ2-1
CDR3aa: CASSLSRYDEQFF
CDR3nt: TGTGCCAGCTCACTCTCTAGGTACGATGAGCAGTTCTTC

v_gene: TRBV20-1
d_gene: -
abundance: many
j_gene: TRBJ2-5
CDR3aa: CSARTRPGGTQETQYF
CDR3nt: TGCAGTGCAAGAACCCGTCCCGGCGGAACACAAGAGACCCAGTACTTC

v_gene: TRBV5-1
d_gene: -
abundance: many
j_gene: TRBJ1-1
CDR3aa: CASSLGAGSNTEAFF
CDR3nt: TGCGCCAGCAGCTTGGGGGCAGGGAGTAACACTGAAGCTTTCTTT

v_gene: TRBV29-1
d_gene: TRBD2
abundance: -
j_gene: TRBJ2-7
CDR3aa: CSVESGSSDEQYF
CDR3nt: TGCAGCGTTGAAAGCGGGAGTAGCGACGAGCAGTACTTC

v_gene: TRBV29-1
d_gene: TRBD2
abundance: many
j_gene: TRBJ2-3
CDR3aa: CSVGLADTSTDTQYF
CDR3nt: TGCAGCGTTGGGCTAGCGGATACTAGCACAGATACGCAGTATTTT

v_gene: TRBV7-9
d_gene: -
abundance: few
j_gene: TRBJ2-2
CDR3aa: CASRVPGNTGELFF
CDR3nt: TGTGCCAGCAGGGTCCCTGGCAACACCGGGGAGCTGTTTTTT

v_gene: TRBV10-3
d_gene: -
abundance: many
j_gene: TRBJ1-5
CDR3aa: CAISDFSQPQHF
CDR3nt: TGTGCCATCAGTGACTTCTCCCAGCCCCAGCATTTT

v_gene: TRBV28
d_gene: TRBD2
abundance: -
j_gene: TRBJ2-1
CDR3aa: CASSLTSYGEQFF
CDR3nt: TGTGCCAGCAGTTTGACTAGCTACGGTGAGCAGTTCTTC

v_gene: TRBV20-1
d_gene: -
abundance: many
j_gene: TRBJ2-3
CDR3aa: CSASRGGPSTDTQYF
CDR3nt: TGCAGTGCCTCCAGGGGGGGACCTAGCACAGATACGCAGTATTTT

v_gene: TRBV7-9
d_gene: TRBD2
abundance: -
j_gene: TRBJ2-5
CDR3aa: CASSLLREGRETQYF
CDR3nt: TGTGCCAGCAGCTTACTACGGGAGGGCCGGGAGACCCAGTACTTC

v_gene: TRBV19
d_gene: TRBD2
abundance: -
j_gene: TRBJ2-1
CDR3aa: CASSIRVGLAGTNEQFF
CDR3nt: TGTGCCAGTAGTATTCGGGTTGGACTAGCGGGGACCAATGAGCAGTTCTTC

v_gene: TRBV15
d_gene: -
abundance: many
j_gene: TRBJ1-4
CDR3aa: CATFTGEKLFF
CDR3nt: TGTGCCACCTTCACGGGAGAAAAACTGTTTTTT

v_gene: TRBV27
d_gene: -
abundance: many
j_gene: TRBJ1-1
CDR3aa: CASSLLRTEAFF
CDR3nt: TGTGCCAGCAGTTTATTACGAACTGAAGCTTTCTTT

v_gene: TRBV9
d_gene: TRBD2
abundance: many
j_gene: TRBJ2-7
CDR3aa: CASSLRAGRAYEQYF
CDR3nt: TGTGCCAGCAGCCTCCGCGCCGGGAGGGCCTACGAGCAGTACTTC

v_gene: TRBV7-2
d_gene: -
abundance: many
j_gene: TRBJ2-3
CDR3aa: CASSLARQPSADTQYF
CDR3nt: TGTGCCAGCAGCTTAGCCCGACAGCCGAGTGCAGATACGCAGTATTTT

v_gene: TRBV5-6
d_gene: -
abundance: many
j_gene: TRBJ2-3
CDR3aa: CASSLIGETDTQYF
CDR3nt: TGTGCCAGCAGCTTGATCGGGGAGACAGATACGCAGTATTTT

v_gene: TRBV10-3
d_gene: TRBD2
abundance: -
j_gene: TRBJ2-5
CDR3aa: CAISQTSGVWETQYF
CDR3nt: TGTGCCATCAGCCAGACTAGCGGGGTTTGGGAGACCCAGTACTTC

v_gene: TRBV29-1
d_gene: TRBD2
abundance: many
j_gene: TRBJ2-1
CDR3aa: CSVSGTSSYNEQFF
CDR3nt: TGCAGCGTGTCCGGGACTAGCTCCTACAATGAGCAGTTCTTC

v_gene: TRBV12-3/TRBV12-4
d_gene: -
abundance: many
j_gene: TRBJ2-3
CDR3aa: CASTYAGTHTDTQYF
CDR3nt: TGTGCCAGCACCTACGCCGGGACCCACACAGATACGCAGTATTTT

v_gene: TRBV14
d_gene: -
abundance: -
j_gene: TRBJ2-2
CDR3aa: CASSQETAATGELFF
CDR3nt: TGTGCCAGCAGCCAAGAGACAGCCGCTACCGGGGAGCTGTTTTTT

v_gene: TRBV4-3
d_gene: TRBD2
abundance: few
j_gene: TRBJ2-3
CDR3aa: CASSQVSGGFTDTQYF
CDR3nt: TGCGCCAGCAGCCAAGTAAGCGGGGGCTTCACAGATACGCAGTATTTT

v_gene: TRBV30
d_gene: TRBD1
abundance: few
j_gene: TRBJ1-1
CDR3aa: CALEGQTNTEAFF
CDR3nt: TGTGCCTTAGAGGGACAGACGAACACTGAAGCTTTCTTT

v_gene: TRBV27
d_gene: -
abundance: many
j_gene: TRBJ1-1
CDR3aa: CASNWGTEAFF
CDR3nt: TGTGCCAGCAATTGGGGCACTGAAGCTTTCTTT

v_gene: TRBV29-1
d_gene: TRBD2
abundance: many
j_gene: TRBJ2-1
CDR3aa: CSVGKGSGVYNEQFF
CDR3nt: TGCAGCGTTGGGAAGGGTAGCGGGGTTTACAATGAGCAGTTCTTC

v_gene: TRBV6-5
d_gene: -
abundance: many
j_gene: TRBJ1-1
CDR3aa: CASSYSRPAPNTEAFF
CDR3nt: TGTGCCAGCAGTTACTCGAGGCCAGCCCCGAACACTGAAGCTTTCTTT

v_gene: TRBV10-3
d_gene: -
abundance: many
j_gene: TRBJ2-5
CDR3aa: CAISESRGDRETQYF
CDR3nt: TGTGCCATCAGTGAGTCGAGGGGGGATCGAGAGACCCAGTACTTC

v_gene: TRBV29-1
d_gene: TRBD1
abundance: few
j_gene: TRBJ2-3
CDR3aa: CSVRGQGASDTQYF
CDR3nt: TGCAGCGTTCGGGGCCAGGGGGCATCAGATACGCAGTATTTT

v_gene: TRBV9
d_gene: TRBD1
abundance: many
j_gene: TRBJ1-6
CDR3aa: CASSVGTGRTPLHF
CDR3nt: TGTGCCAGCAGCGTAGGGACAGGGAGGACACCCCTCCACTTT

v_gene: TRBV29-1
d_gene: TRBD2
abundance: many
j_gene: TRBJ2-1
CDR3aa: CSVCSLAGGPQFF
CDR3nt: TGCAGCGTCTGTAGCCTAGCGGGAGGGCCCCAGTTCTTC

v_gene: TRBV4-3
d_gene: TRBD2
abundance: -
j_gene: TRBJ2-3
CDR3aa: CASSPRGPSGSMDTQYF
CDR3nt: TGCGCCAGCAGCCCTCGAGGCCCTAGCGGGAGTATGGATACGCAGTATTTT

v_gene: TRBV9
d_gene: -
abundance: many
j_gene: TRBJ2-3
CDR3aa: CASSVEDTTDTQYF
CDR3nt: TGTGCCAGCAGCGTAGAGGACACGACAGATACGCAGTATTTT

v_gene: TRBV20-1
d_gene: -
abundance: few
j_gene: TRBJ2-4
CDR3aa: CSAPTALAKNIQYF
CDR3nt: TGCAGTGCCCCGACTGCGCTAGCCAAAAACATTCAGTACTTC

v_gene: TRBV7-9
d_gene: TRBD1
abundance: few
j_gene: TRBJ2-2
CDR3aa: CASSLTGGVTGELFF
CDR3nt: TGTGCCAGCAGCCTCACAGGGGGAGTCACCGGGGAGCTGTTTTTT

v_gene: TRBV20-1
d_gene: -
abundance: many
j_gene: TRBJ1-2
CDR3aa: CSALGSGYGYTF
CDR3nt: TGCAGTGCCCTCGGGAGCGGCTATGGCTACACCTTC

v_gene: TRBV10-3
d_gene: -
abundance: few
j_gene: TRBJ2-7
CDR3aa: CAIGLQGGIGEQYF
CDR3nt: TGTGCCATCGGGCTCCAGGGCGGGATCGGCGAGCAGTACTTC

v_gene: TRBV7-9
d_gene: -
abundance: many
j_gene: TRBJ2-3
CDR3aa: CASSENQYF
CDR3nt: TGTGCCAGCAGCGAAAACCAGTATTTT

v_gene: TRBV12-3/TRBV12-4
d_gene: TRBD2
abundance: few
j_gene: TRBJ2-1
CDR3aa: CASRTSLNNEQFF
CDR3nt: TGTGCCAGCAGGACTAGCCTCAACAATGAGCAGTTCTTC

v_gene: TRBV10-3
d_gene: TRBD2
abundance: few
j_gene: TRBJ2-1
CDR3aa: CAIGEGLAGSVEQFF
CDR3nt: TGTGCCATCGGGGAGGGGCTAGCGGGATCGGTTGAGCAGTTCTTC

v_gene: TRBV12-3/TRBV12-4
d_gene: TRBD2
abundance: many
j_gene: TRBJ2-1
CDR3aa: CASSLSSGTSGEQFF
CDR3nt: TGTGCCAGCAGTTTGTCTAGCGGAACCTCGGGGGAGCAGTTCTTC

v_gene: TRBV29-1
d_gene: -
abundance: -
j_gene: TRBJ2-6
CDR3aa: CSALLGANVLTF
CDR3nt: TGCAGCGCCTTACTCGGGGCCAACGTCCTGACTTTC

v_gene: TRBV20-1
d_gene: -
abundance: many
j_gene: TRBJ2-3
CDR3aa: CSARGTNSTDTQYF
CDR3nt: TGCAGTGCTAGGGGGACGAACAGCACAGATACGCAGTATTTT